This T cell receptor (beta chain) stems from a study of cytomegalovirus exposure and HLA in healthy donors (dated by TCRdb to the late 2010s). For the study in its entirety: An earlier analysis of some 600 of the donors reported 276 Gb of sequence data and 117 million unique TCR beta sequences obtained from 180 million or so T cells. In the later analysis, no new phenotypic data were used to find candidate immune exposures; instead, reliance was placed on TCR beta sequences and their occurrence across donors. In addition to the first cohort of 650 to 800 subjects, a separate validation cohort of 120 different subjects was used. The number of typed donors differed by locus: about 620-640 for A, B, C, DRB1 and DQB1; some 540 for DQA1; some 610 for DPA1; and roughly 450 for DPB1. Class I and class II HLA loci were covered by the typing at four-digit resolution. Among the 398 genotyped donors, around 81% belonged to the genetic ancestry cluster associated with self-reported Caucasian donors. Because of strong linkage in the cohort, roughly five DR-DQ haplotypes were treated as single units for association and clustering. The T cell repertoires of 666 subjects were profiled by immunosequencing and related to cytomegalovirus serostatus. Donor age, sex, ethnicity and CMV serostatus were collected together with the repertoire data. On average, around 240,000 unique TCR beta nucleotide sequences were sequenced per donor among a few hundred genotyped donors of the cohort, with about 19% of those sequences being non-productive. Every repertoire in the discovery cohort had been generated on one and the same sequencing platform. An earlier analysis of 450 to 750 of the donors used high-throughput TCR beta sequencing to judge whether each TCR beta V gene segment behaved as functional or pseudogenic. An early release covering roughly 640 HLA-typed donors comprised around 300 gigabases of sequencing data and around 85 million unique TCR sequences. A later genetic analysis took genome-wide SNP genotypes for 398 of the 666 donors and used that subset as a discovery cohort. The study aimed to test whether cataloging public T cell receptors could reveal signatures of past pathogen exposure. A later analysis re-examined previously published TCR beta repertoires from roughly 650 donors and added high-resolution HLA genotyping to investigate patterns of TCR occurrence. To predict cytomegalovirus infection status, the study combined high-throughput TCR immunosequencing, statistical association of individual TCRs with disease status, and machine learning. Study-wide findings and limitations: The sequencing pipeline was judged likely to have produced a cluster of highly shared sequence variants as a technical artifact. In a later analysis, several top co-occurrence clusters were reported to appear linked to parvovirus B19, influenza, CMV and Epstein-Barr virus. HLA typing was unavailable for some donors at each locus, so association tests used only the typed subset. In vitro tests confirmed that a few of the cytomegalovirus-associated TCR beta chains recognize cytomegalovirus antigens. In a later analysis, TCR association rates were found to vary across HLA loci, with the most associated TCRs seen for DRB1 alleles and the fewest for HLA-C alleles. An earlier analysis of approximately 600 of the donors showed that most TCR beta V segments appeared in productive rearrangements either about 87% or about 30% of the time, which broadly matched IMGT annotations. Because counts were too low, seventeen rarely observed V segments, including chromosome 9 orphons, were left out of the earlier analysis of approximately 500 of the donors. At a false discovery rate of 0.05, a later analysis linked 16,951 TCR beta sequences to specific HLA alleles. Sequencing depth was assumed to be roughly uniform across donors in the presence/absence analyses, though that assumption may not hold. A later analysis found that most CMV-associated TCR beta chains appeared HLA-restricted, with HLA associations seemingly driven largely by CMV exposure. Linkage disequilibrium might explain the correlated functional status among segregating V segments, but an unknown experimental factor could not be excluded. A further reported finding was that TCR beta sequences accurately predicted the HLA-A and HLA-B alleles for most subjects in the first cohort. According to the authors, the approach could potentially be generalized to other disease states and immunological phenotypes. For the cohort, immune exposure information was limited to CMV serostatus. Only TCR beta chains were sequenced in this cohort, and the absence of alpha or paired-chain data limited detectable features. In a later analysis, HLA-associated TCR beta chains were found to be more clonally expanded and to have lower generation probabilities than equally common non-associated chains. While some public TCRs were present in many individuals, most TCR sequences turned up only very rarely across donors. The study listed 150 to 200 TCR beta chains as associated with cytomegalovirus. Some IMGT-functional V segments, including TRBV6-2 and TRBV6-3, could not be told apart with the 87-base-pair reads, so those segments were excluded. In a later genetic analysis, fewer N-insertions in productive TCRs were reported among donors in an Asian-associated ancestry cluster than the roughly 700-donor mean. Cytomegalovirus status was reported to be diagnosed by the classifier with high specificity and sensitivity in both the original and validation cohorts. Assigning TCR associations to individual alleles was difficult when HLA alleles, especially DR and DQ, strongly co-occurred. An association between a missense DCLRE1C variant and V-gene and J-gene trimming of TCR beta chains was found in a later genetic analysis and replicated in an independent cohort.

The cohort comprised 550 to 700 healthy bone marrow donors. At the time of sampling, all cohort members were nominally healthy, though unrecorded immune exposures were likely present. The donor was CMV seropositive and belonged to the group of 250 to 300 seropositive cohort members. A peripheral blood sample was collected from each donor, and TCR beta sequencing was performed on peripheral blood mononuclear cells. Genomic DNA was extracted from the blood cell samples with the Qiagen DNeasy Blood Extraction Kit. Receptor amplification or capture employed the immunoSEQ multiplex PCR assay. The multiplex PCR relied on a mix of 60 forward primers for TCR Vbeta segments and 13 reverse primers for TCR Jbeta segments. A multiplex PCR assay on genomic DNA amplified the CDR3 region of rearranged TCR beta genes. Amplified TCR beta libraries were sequenced as 87-base-pair reads on the Illumina HiSeq System. On the authors' methods: A later analysis tallied around 80 million unique TCR beta chains across the 666 repertoires, and about 10 million of those chains were shared by two or more donors. Raw reads were error-corrected and collapsed into unique sequences by a nearest-neighbor algorithm in which closely related sequences were merged to remove PCR and sequencing errors. To assign V, D and J gene segments, CDR3 sequences were aligned to IMGT reference sequences. For a sequence to be retained, a match of at least six nucleotides was required to both a V gene segment and a J gene segment. Rearrangements were called productive when the CDR3 lacked stop codons and stayed in frame with V and J; all others were non-productive. CDR3 was defined by IMGT convention, running from the second conserved V-encoded cysteine to the conserved J-encoded phenylalanine. The earlier analysis of approximately 500 of the donors excluded sequences that lacked an unambiguous match to a single V gene segment. In an earlier analysis of a few hundred of the donors, V segments were called functional above 56.7% productive rearrangements and were called segregating when the between-donor standard deviation exceeded 5%. A statistical classification framework was developed to diagnose cytomegalovirus status using the catalog of TCR beta chain sequences. In a later analysis, V and J genes were assigned by comparing TCR nucleotide sequences against IMGT/GENE-DB human TR gene sequences. The TCRdist pipeline was used in a later analysis to assign CDR3 sequences and most-parsimonious VDJ recombination scenarios. A later analysis defined each TCR beta chain by its CDR3 amino acid sequence plus V-gene family, and excluded reads lacking a unique V-gene family. To address suspected cross-contamination and a sequencing artifact, a later analysis removed over 500 highly shared, low-generation-probability nucleotide sequences. In a later analysis, a clonal expansion index was calculated for each public chain from normalized within-repertoire ranks of inferred template counts. Generation probabilities in a later analysis came from a VDJ recombination model fitted to out-of-frame rearrangements, and those results were checked against IGoR. A later analysis scored TCR-TCR, TCR-HLA and TCR-CMV co-occurrence with hypergeometric tests, applying a repertoire-size bias correction to TCR pairs. A later analysis estimated false discovery rates by permuting HLA or CMV assignments 20 times. In a later analysis, co-occurring TCRs were grouped with DBSCAN, and TCRdist sequence similarity was added when clustering was performed within HLA-allele-positive subsets. For co-occurrence clustering, repertoires with fewer than 30,000 or more than 120,000 public chains were excluded, along with a handful of repertoires with anomalous nucleotide sharing. Held by TCRdb, this immuneACCESS table contains in-frame sequences only and omits some clones. Under half of the omission traces to an unresolved V gene where checked; the cause of the rest is unknown. The V and J calls and the clone size are those of that table, but D and trimming were determined from the DNA. This sample holds around 80,000 clones; over 9.5% were observed only once. The ten largest clonotypes hold approximately 24% of the sample.

Points on this clone: What this receptor recognizes is not known. No much larger clone is present one base from it, and per-base qualities are unavailable.

V and J are trimmed by 2 bases and 9 bases, and the gene matches miss 9 bases of the junction. Sequences MNHEY (CDR1) and SVGAGI (CDR2) are obtained from the germline V gene. Taken from cysteine to phenylalanine, the CDR3 has 15 residues. Just CDR3 DNA is preserved here, 45 bases in frame from base 1. The rearrangement combines TRBV6-5 with TRBJ2-5; a stretch of 10 junction bases matches TRBD2. The sequenced sample was PBMCs. The TCR was taken from a man aged 55 to 69 in good health and CMV-seropositive. The nucleotide sequence reads TGTGCCAGCAGTTACCAGCGGGGGGGCCTTGAGGCCCAGTACTTC. The translation is CASSYQRGGLEAQYF.